The 29 T cell receptor beta chains listed next were all sequenced from one sample in a study of CD8 T cells in ankylosing spondylitis. TCRdb fed the 5' RACE reads into MiXCR, producing one record per CDR3 protein. The sample records a few hundred thousand distinct CDR3 sequences, approximately 20% being singletons. The sample was blood, either unsorted or a sorted T cell fraction (not recorded which). The receptor set was obtained from a male donor with ankylosing spondylitis or in good health (not recorded which).

This clonotype was observed a few times. The chain links TRBV12-3 or TRBV12-4 to TRBJ2-7, with 15 bases fitting TRBD2. Unmatched junction bases numbered 7, after V lost 6 bases and J lost 7 bases. This CDR3 spans 15 amino acids. The CDR3 spells CASSPGLAGGREQYF. The CDR3 DNA is TGTGCCAGCAGCCCGGGACTAGCGGGAGGCCGTGAGCAGTACTTC.

This clonotype was seen more than once but under ten times. The rearrangement joins TRBV6-1 to TRBJ2-1; 7 bases line up with TRBD2. The CDR3 has 17 amino acids. The V gene end was trimmed by 6 bases and the J gene end by 4 bases; junction bases not matched to a gene: 15. CDR1 and CDR2 from the germline V gene are MNHNS and SASEGT. The CDR3 DNA reads as TGTGCCAGCAGACAATTGACTAGCTCCGGTCATTACAATGAGCAGTTCTTC. Its translation: CASRQLTSSGHYNEQFF.

The V and J genes are TRBV7-9 and TRBJ2-1; 13 bases line up with TRBD2. Germline CDR1 and CDR2: SEHNR and FQNEAQ (reference sequence). V lost 5 bases to trimming and J lost 8 bases; unmatched junction nucleotides: 6. The CDR3 totals 15 residues. The CDR3 loop reads CASSPTSGRVDEQFF. Here the CDR3 DNA reads TGTGCCAGCAGCCCCACTAGCGGGAGGGTTGATGAGCAGTTCTTC.

There are a few counts of this clonotype. The CDR3 region has the DNA TGCAGCGTTGAAGGTCCTACCCTTAGGGATGAGCAGTTCTTC. As protein: CSVEGPTLRDEQFF. This chain joins TRBV29-1 and TRBJ2-1; no definite D call. The CDR3 extends over 14 amino acids. In germline, CDR1 is SQVTM, CDR2 ANQGSEA. Deletions cut 1 base from V and 8 bases from J, with 15 bases between.

This clonotype showed up just a few times. The V call is TRBV6-5, the J call TRBJ2-5; no clear D gene. The germline V gene has CDR1 MNHEY and CDR2 SVGAGI. CDR3 length: 15 residues. V shed 0 bases and J shed 7 bases, with 15 bases lying between them. The CDR3 sequence: CASSYSRMSLGTQYF. Here the CDR3 DNA reads TGTGCCAGCAGTTACTCCCGAATGAGCCTAGGGACCCAGTACTTC.

This chain links TRBV28 with TRBJ2-1; possibly TRBD2 for D (5 bases). This CDR3 is 19 amino acids long. Germline assignment: CDR1 MDHEN and CDR2 SYDVKM. With 2 bases removed from V and 1 base from J, the gap between germline ends came to 21 bases. CDR3 sequence: CASSLISTGLRASYNEQFF. The CDR3 DNA reads TGTGCCAGCAGTTTAATCTCCACCGGACTCCGGGCGTCCTACAATGAGCAGTTCTTC.

The sample holds many counts of this clonotype. The CDR3 loop is CASSQDRPVVEQYF. The DNA for the CDR3 is TGCGCCAGCAGCCAAGATCGTCCGGTGGTCGAGCAGTACTTC. The chain couples TRBV4-1 to TRBJ2-7, with no clear D. Between the trimmed V and J ends, which lost 0 bases and 6 bases, there was a span of 12 bases. CDR1 and CDR2 from the germline V gene are MGHRA and YSYEKL. The CDR3 sequence is 14 residues long.

The rearrangement links TRBV9 to TRBJ1-3, with no clear D. Per the germline V gene, CDR1 is SGDLS and CDR2 is YYNGEE. The V end lost 7 bases, the J end lost 1 base, and 12 bases lay between the germline ends. This CDR3 is built from 14 residues. Written as DNA, the CDR3 is TGTGCCAGCGGCCCTGGCTTATCTGGAAACACCATATATTTT. Protein sequence: CASGPGLSGNTIYF.

This clonotype has just a few counts. The rearrangement uses TRBV20-1 and TRBJ2-1; TRBD2 matches at 11 bases. From germline, CDR1 is DFQATT and CDR2 SNEGSKA (reference sequence). With 1 base clipped from V and 4 bases from J, the junction kept 6 bases outside the gene matches. The CDR3 covers 16 residues. The CDR3 loop reads CSARVLAGGSYNEQFF. CDR3 nucleotide sequence: TGCAGTGCTAGAGTATTAGCGGGAGGGTCTTACAATGAGCAGTTCTTC.

This clonotype has just a few counts. This rearrangement joins TRBV20-1 to TRBJ2-1; D perhaps matches TRBD1 (6 bases). CDR1 and CDR2 (germline): DFQATT, SNEGSKA (reference sequence). The CDR3 contains 14 residues. V shed 1 base and J shed 7 bases, with 14 bases lying between them. The CDR3 spells CSARADRSWNEQFF. DNA of the CDR3: TGCAGTGCTAGAGCCGACAGGTCCTGGAATGAGCAGTTCTTC.

This chain uses TRBV20-1 with TRBJ2-1, with D perhaps matching TRBD2 (6 bases). With 0 bases removed from V and 4 bases from J, the gap between germline ends came to 16 bases. The CDR3 is 16 residues long. Germline V CDR1 and CDR2: DFQATT, SNEGSKA (reference sequence). Here the CDR3 reads CSARDGGTYTYNEQFF. Written as DNA, the CDR3 is TGCAGTGCTAGAGATGGAGGGACCTATACATACAATGAGCAGTTCTTC.

This clonotype was observed a few times. The chain couples TRBV29-1 to TRBJ2-7, with a possible D match to TRBD1 (6 bases). This CDR3 spans 12 amino acids. Germline loops: CDR1 SQVTM, CDR2 ANQGSEA. Trimming shortened V by 6 bases and J by 1 base, and 10 bases separated the two germline ends. In nucleotides, the CDR3 is TGCAGCGTCAGGCAGGGGTCCTACGAGCAGTACTTC. It is translated as CSVRQGSYEQYF.

The table lists this clonotype with a few counts. This chain uses TRBV6-6 with TRBJ2-7, with D unclear. Germline V lookup: CDR1 MNHNY, CDR2 SVGAGI (reference sequence). Between the trimmed V and J ends, which lost 7 bases and 3 bases, there was a span of 10 bases. The CDR3 has 12 residues. CDR3 protein: CASTPGNYEQYF. DNA for the CDR3: TGTGCCAGCACCCCGGGCAACTACGAGCAGTACTTC.

The chain is built from TRBV6-1 and TRBJ2-2, with D perhaps matching TRBD2 (7 bases). Trimming removed 8 bases at V and 1 base at J, with 14 bases between. This CDR3 has 15 residues. Looked up from germline, CDR1 is MNHNS and CDR2 is SASEGT. CDR3 residues: CASQRGGRNTGELFF. CDR3 in DNA: TGTGCCAGCCAAAGGGGGGGTCGGAACACCGGGGAGCTGTTTTTT.

This clonotype was recorded at least ten times. CDR3 nucleotide sequence: TGTGCCACCGGGAACAATGAGCAGTTCTTC. It yields the protein CATGNNEQFF. The chain links TRBV14 to TRBJ2-1; possible D gene TRBD2, 5 bases. Trimming removed 10 bases from V and 5 bases from J, with 6 bases in between. Per the germline V gene, CDR1 is SGHDN and CDR2 is FVKESK. The length of the CDR3 is 10 residues.

The CDR3 nucleotides read TGTGCCACCAGTGATGACGCGGCGGTATCCGGGTCTGGGGCCAACGTCCTGACTTTC. This sequence encodes CATSDDAAVSGSGANVLTF. This chain connects TRBV24-1 to TRBJ2-6; D gene unclear. CDR3 size: 19 residues. Germline CDR1 KGHDR, CDR2 SFDVKD. V was cut by 3 bases and J by 1 base, with 18 bases left in between.

The rearrangement links TRBV12-3 or TRBV12-4 to TRBJ2-3; D might be TRBD1 (6 bases). V was clipped by 3 bases and J by 2 bases, with 12 bases between them. The CDR3 has 15 residues. The CDR3 sequence: CASSFTGHLTDTQYF. The CDR3 region has the DNA TGTGCCAGCAGTTTCACGGGACACCTCACAGATACGCAGTATTTT.

The rearrangement links TRBV5-6 to TRBJ1-5, with D tentatively TRBD1 (5 bases). CDR1 and CDR2 (germline): SGHDT, YYEEEE. The length of the CDR3 is 15 residues. Trimming stripped 3 bases from V and 1 base from J, with 11 bases between. The CDR3 here is CASSSGALSNQPQHF. Written as DNA, the CDR3 is TGTGCCAGCAGCTCCGGGGCCCTGAGCAATCAGCCCCAGCATTTT.

The chain carries TRBV4-1 and TRBJ2-5, with a possible D match to TRBD1 (6 bases). The CDR3 extends over 17 amino acids. The ends were cut back, 0 bases at V and 1 base at J, with 15 bases in the middle. Germline-derived CDR1 and CDR2 are MGHRA and YSYEKL. This chain's CDR3 is CASSQDRLGTLQETQYF. The CDR3 region has the DNA TGCGCCAGCAGCCAAGATCGGCTTGGGACACTCCAAGAGACCCAGTACTTC.

This clonotype was seen at least ten times. The chain combines TRBV4-1 with TRBJ2-3; D is unclear. V gave up 4 bases and J gave up 2 bases, with 7 bases separating them. There are 13 residues in the CDR3. Germline CDR1 and CDR2: MGHRA and YSYEKL. This CDR3 reads CASSPLPTDTQYF. CDR3 nucleotide sequence: TGCGCCAGCAGCCCCCTCCCCACAGATACGCAGTATTTT.

This clonotype was detected only a few times. V gene TRBV6-5 combines with J gene TRBJ2-3; TRBD1 is a possible D gene (5 bases). Germline-derived CDR1 and CDR2 are MNHEY and SVGAGI. V shed 4 bases and J shed 5 bases, with 16 bases lying between them. The CDR3 runs to 15 residues. The CDR3 bases are TGTGCCAGCAGTTCCAGGGATTGGCCCGGAGATACGCAGTATTTT. This sequence encodes CASSSRDWPGDTQYF.

This clonotype was detected a few times. V gene TRBV11-2 combines with J gene TRBJ2-2, with 9 bases lining up with TRBD1. The length of the CDR3 is 18 residues. The germline gives CDR1 SGHAT, CDR2 FQNNGV. Losses at the gene ends were 6 bases for V and 3 bases for J; bases not matched to a gene: 14. Written as DNA, the CDR3 is TGTGCCAGCAGTCCACCTGACAGGGGGTCAATATACACCGGGGAGCTGTTTTTT. Translating gives CASSPPDRGSIYTGELFF.

On this clonotype: The germline gene is not matched at one end of the junction; a read error may be the cause. CDR3 nucleotides: TGCAGCGTTCAAGAACTGGGACTAGCGAATGAACAGTACTTC. Its translation: CSVQELGLANEQYF. The J gene is TRBJ2-7, the V gene TRBV29-1, with 10 positions matching TRBD2. The CDR3 spans 14 residues. Germline-derived CDR1 and CDR2 are SQVTM and ANQGSEA.

The chain carries TRBV4-2 and TRBJ1-6, with D possibly matching TRBD1 (5 bases). The germline gives CDR1 LGHNA, CDR2 YNFKEQ. Trimming left V 0 bases short and J 6 bases short, with 6 bases between. CDR3 length: 14 amino acids. The CDR3 sequence: CASSQDQGNSPLHF. CDR3 bases: TGTGCCAGCAGCCAAGATCAGGGTAATTCACCCCTCCACTTT.

This clonotype was detected only a few times. The V call is TRBV2, the J call TRBJ2-7; the D gene could be TRBD1 or TRBD2 (5 bases each). The CDR3 is 14 residues long. V gave up 5 bases and J gave up 2 bases, with 13 bases separating them. Per the germline V gene, CDR1 is SNHLY and CDR2 is FYNNEI. CDR3 DNA: TGTGCCAGCAGTCCCGGGGACCGAGCCTACGAGCAGTACTTC. Its protein is CASSPGDRAYEQYF.

The rearrangement links TRBV20-1 to TRBJ1-1; no clear D gene. The ends were cut back, 2 bases at V and 1 base at J, with 8 bases in the middle. Germline V gene sequence: CDR1 DFQATT, CDR2 SNEGSKA (reference sequence). The CDR3 spans 13 residues. The CDR3 DNA sequence: TGCAGTGCTAGATTCCCGACGAACACTGAAGCTTTCTTT. Amino acids: CSARFPTNTEAFF.

The chain links TRBV4-1 to TRBJ2-1; D remains ambiguous. V lost 2 bases to trimming and J lost 8 bases, with 7 bases between them. The length of the CDR3 is 12 residues. The germline CDR1 and CDR2 sequences are MGHRA and YSYEKL. CDR3: CASSQTADEQFF. The CDR3 coding sequence is TGCGCCAGCAGCCAAACGGCCGATGAGCAGTTCTTC.

This clonotype has just a few counts. The V call is TRBV29-1, the J call TRBJ2-7, with a possible D match to TRBD2 (5 bases). The germline gives CDR1 SQVTM, CDR2 ANQGSEA. The V end lost 6 bases, the J end lost 2 bases, and 11 bases lay between the germline ends. This CDR3 contains 12 residues. In DNA form, the CDR3 reads TGCAGCGTCGGAGCGGCTACCTACGAGCAGTACTTC. This encodes CSVGAATYEQYF.

This sequence joins TRBV12-3 or TRBV12-4 and TRBJ2-7; D is unresolved. The CDR3 extends over 12 amino acids. V gave up 1 base and J gave up 9 bases, with 10 bases separating them. The CDR3 coding sequence is TGTGCCAGCAGTTTAGTGGCTGATTGGCAGTACTTC. Protein sequence: CASSLVADWQYF.